Following are 11 T cell receptor beta chains from one sample sequenced in a study of T cells in Graves' hyperthyroidism and ophthalmopathy. There were TCR beta CDR3 regions amplified from RNA transcripts. An initial round of RT-PCR targeting the TCR CDR3 relied on the HTBI primer set. MiXCR, applied by TCRdb to the multiplex PCR reads, yields one record per CDR3 protein. Among 350,000 or so distinct CDR3 sequences listed, 21% were seen once. The sequenced sample consisted of blood. The origin of the receptors is a woman in her fifties or sixties with Graves' hyperthyroidism.

This clonotype came up many times. The chain combines TRBV5-1 with TRBJ1-1; tentatively, D is TRBD1 (6 bases). The CDR3 is made up of 16 amino acids. The germline V gene encodes CDR1 SGHRS and CDR2 YFSETQ. V lost 1 base and J lost 0, with 13 bases in between. CDR3 nucleotides: TGCGCCAGCAGCTTGAAGGGGGAGAGGATGAACACTGAAGCTTTCTTT. It is translated as CASSLKGERMNTEAFF.

This clonotype has ten or more counts. The rearrangement uses TRBV7-2 and TRBJ2-2, with D unclear. This CDR3 comprises 13 residues. V was cut by 4 bases and J by 7 bases, with 10 bases left in between. CDR1 and CDR2 from the germline V gene are SGHTA and FQGNSA. The CDR3 DNA follows: TGTGCCAGCAGCTCGCTGATGGGCGGGGAGCTGTTTTTT. Translating it yields CASSSLMGGELFF.

This clonotype was recorded many times. V and J are TRBV27 and TRBJ1-2; the match to TRBD1 covers 8 bases. This CDR3 has 13 amino acids. Per the germline V gene, CDR1 is MNHEY and CDR2 is SMNVEV (reference sequence). The trim removed 6 bases at V and 8 bases at J, leaving 8 bases unmatched. Here the CDR3 reads CASSNWDRRGYTF. The DNA for the CDR3 is TGTGCCAGCAGCAACTGGGACAGGCGCGGCTACACCTTC.

The table lists this clonotype with a few counts. This chain connects TRBV7-3 to TRBJ2-4; D is possibly TRBD1 or TRBD2 (5 bases each). V was pared by 4 bases and J by 0 bases, with 10 bases between. This CDR3 comprises 15 residues. Germline loops: CDR1 SGHTA, CDR2 FQGTGA. The CDR3 region is CASSSDGTAKNIQYF. The CDR3 nucleotides are TGTGCCAGCAGCTCCGACGGGACAGCCAAAAACATTCAGTACTTC. The full variable domain, completed using reference TRBV7-3 and TRBJ2-4, is GAGVSQTPSNKVTEKGKYVELRCDPISGHTALYWYRQSLGQGPEFLIYFQGTGAADDSGLPNDRFFAVRPEGSVSTLKIQRTERGDSAVYLCASSSDGTAKNIQYFGAGTRLSVL.

The J gene is TRBJ2-7, the V gene TRBV27; D ambiguous. V lost 1 base to trimming and J lost 3 bases, with 7 bases between them. Germline V gives CDR1 MNHEY, CDR2 SMNVEV (reference sequence). The CDR3 spans 13 residues. The CDR3 DNA sequence: TGTGCCAGCAGTTTATTGCAAAGCTACGAGCAGTACTTC. It yields the protein CASSLLQSYEQYF.

This clonotype occurred many times. The rearrangement uses TRBV7-8 and TRBJ1-2; D remains ambiguous. This CDR3 has 15 residues. V lost 5 bases and J lost 1, with 14 bases in between. From germline, CDR1 is SGHVS and CDR2 FQNEAQ. As DNA, the CDR3 is TGTGCCAGCAGCCCAACAGAATCCCTTAACTATGGCTACACCTTC. It is translated as CASSPTESLNYGYTF.

The V call is TRBV4-1, the J call TRBJ1-4; D gene uncertain. There are 15 residues in the CDR3. Germline V gives CDR1 MGHRA, CDR2 YSYEKL. Trimming stripped 2 bases from V and 5 bases from J, with 12 bases between. The DNA of the CDR3 is TGCGCCAGCAGCCAAAAAGACGGTCCCAATGAAAAACTGTTTTTT. This codes for CASSQKDGPNEKLFF.

This clonotype was seen at least ten times. The V call is TRBV3-1, the J call TRBJ1-1; no firm D call. This CDR3 region has 15 residues. V gave up 0 bases and J gave up 1 base, with 9 bases separating them. Germline V gene sequence: CDR1 LGHDT, CDR2 YNNKEL (reference sequence). CDR3 in DNA: TGTGCCAGCAGCCAAGATCCTTTTCCGAACACTGAAGCTTTCTTT. Protein sequence: CASSQDPFPNTEAFF.

This clonotype was observed a handful of times. The chain is built from TRBV29-1 and TRBJ2-5; weak D call: TRBD2 (6 bases). Germline loops: CDR1 SQVTM, CDR2 ANQGSEA. Deletions cut 7 bases from V and 9 bases from J, with 15 bases between. The CDR3 runs 11 residues. As DNA, the CDR3 is TGCAGCGCTATGGATCCGGGGGCCCAGTACTTC. Translation gives CSAMDPGAQYF.

This clonotype has only a few counts. This sequence joins TRBV20-1 and TRBJ2-1; D possibly corresponds to TRBD1 (6 bases). This CDR3 is 10 amino acids long. Between the trimmed V and J ends, which lost 8 bases and 13 bases, there was a span of 15 bases. Germline V CDR1 and CDR2: DFQATT, SNEGSKA (reference sequence). CDR3 sequence: CSPEGEFQFF. The DNA of the CDR3 is TGCAGTCCCGAGGGGGAATTTCAGTTCTTC.

The CDR3 bases are TGTGCCAGCAGTTCCTTTGGGGGGCCGGGTGGCTACACCTTC. This codes for CASSSFGGPGGYTF. This chain connects TRBV12-3 or TRBV12-4 to TRBJ1-2, with D perhaps matching TRBD1 (6 bases). The V end was cut by 4 bases, the J end by 7 bases, with 16 bases between. This CDR3 is 14 amino acids long.